This T cell receptor (beta chain) was retrieved from a study of human T cells and chemical hapten exposure. Individual cDNA molecules in this library carried unique molecular identifiers. TCRdb fed the RACE reads into MiXCR, producing one record per CDR3 protein. This sample has 110,000 or so distinct CDR3 sequences, with roughly 10% found just once. Ten or more counts support this clonotype. Germline CDR1 and CDR2: SGHTA and FQGNSA. The CDR3 runs to 14 residues. Trimming shortened V by 2 bases and J by 8 bases, and 13 bases separated the two germline ends. Time point noted: patch test 2, 6 weeks after DPC sensitization. Sample treatment: therapeutic diphenylcyclopropenone sensitization with weekly scalp DPC.

This sequence joins TRBV7-2 and TRBJ2-1, with D uncertain. Sequencing used whole blood, obtained in connection with sensitization to the hapten diphenylcyclopropenone (DPC). This TCR was sampled from a woman aged 40-49 years with alopecia areata. Some clones in this sample may be carry-over from other donors' samples. CDR3 amino acids: CASSLFQAKDEQFF. CDR3 coding DNA: TGTGCCAGCAGCTTATTCCAGGCGAAGGATGAGCAGTTCTTC.